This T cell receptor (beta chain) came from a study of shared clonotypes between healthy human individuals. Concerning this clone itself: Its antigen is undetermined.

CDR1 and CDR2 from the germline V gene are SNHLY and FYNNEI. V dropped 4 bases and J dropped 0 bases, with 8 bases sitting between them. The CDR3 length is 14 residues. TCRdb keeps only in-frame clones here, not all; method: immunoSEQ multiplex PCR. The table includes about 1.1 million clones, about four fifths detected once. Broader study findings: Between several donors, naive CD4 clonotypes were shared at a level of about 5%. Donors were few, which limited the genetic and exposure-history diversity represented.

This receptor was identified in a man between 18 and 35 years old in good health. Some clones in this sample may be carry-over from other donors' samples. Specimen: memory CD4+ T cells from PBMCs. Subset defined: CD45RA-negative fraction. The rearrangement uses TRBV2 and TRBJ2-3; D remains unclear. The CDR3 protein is CASSGGRSTDTQYF. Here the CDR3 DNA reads TGTGCCAGCAGTGGGGGTAGAAGCACAGATACGCAGTATTTT. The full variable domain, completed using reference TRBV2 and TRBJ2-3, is EPEVTQTPSHQVTQMGQEVILRCVPISNHLYFYWYRQILGQKVEFLVSFYNNEISEKSEIFDDQFSVERPDGSNFTLKIRSTKLEDSAMYFCASSGGRSTDTQYFGPGTRLTVL.